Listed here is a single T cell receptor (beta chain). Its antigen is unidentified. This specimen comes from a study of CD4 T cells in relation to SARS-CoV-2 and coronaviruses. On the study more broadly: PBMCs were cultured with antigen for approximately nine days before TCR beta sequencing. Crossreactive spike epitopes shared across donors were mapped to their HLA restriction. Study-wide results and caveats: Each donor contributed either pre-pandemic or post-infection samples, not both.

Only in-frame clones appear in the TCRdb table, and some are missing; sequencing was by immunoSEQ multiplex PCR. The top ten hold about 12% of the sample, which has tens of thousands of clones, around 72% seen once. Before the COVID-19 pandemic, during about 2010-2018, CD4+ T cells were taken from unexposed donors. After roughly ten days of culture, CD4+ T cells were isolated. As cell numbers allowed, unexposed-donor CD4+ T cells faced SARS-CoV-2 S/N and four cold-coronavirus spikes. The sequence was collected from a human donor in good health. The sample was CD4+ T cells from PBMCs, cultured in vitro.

CDR3 in DNA: TGTGCCAGCAGCGACGGACGGACCCCCTACGAGCAGTACTTC. Translation gives CASSDGRTPYEQYF. The chain has TRBV5-5 and TRBJ2-7, with D unresolved. The CDR3 sequence is 14 residues long. Germline CDR1 and CDR2: SGHKS and YYEKEE (reference sequence). V was trimmed by 4 bases and J by 2 bases, leaving 13 bases between them.